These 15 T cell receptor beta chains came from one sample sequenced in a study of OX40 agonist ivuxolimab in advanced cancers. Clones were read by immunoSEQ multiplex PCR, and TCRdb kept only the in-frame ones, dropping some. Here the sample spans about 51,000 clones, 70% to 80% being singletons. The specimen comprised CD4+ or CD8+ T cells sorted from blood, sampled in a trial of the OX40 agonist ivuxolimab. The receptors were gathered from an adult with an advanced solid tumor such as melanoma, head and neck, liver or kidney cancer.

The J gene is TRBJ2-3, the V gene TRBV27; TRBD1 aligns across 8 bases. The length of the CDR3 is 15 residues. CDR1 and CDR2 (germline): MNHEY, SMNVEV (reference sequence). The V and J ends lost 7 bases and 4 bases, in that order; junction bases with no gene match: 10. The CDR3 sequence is CASTTQGAMADTQYF. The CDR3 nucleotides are TGTGCCAGCACTACGCAGGGGGCAATGGCAGATACGCAGTATTTT.

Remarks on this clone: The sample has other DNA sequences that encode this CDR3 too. CDR3 in amino acids: CASSLVGYEQYF. DNA for the CDR3: TGTGCCAGCAGCTTGGTCGGCTACGAGCAGTACTTC. The chain recombines TRBV5-4 with TRBJ2-7, with D unclear. Between the trimmed V and J ends, which lost 0 bases and 3 bases, there was a span of 4 bases. The germline V gene has CDR1 SGHNT and CDR2 YYREEE (reference sequence). CDR3 length: 12 residues. The whole variable domain, remainder taken from reference TRBV5-4 and TRBJ2-7, is ETGVTQSPTHLIKTRGQQVTLRCSSQSGHNTVSWYQQALGQGPQFIFQYYREEENGRGNFPPRFSGLQFPNYSSELNVNALELDDSALYLCASSLVGYEQYFGPGTRLTVT.

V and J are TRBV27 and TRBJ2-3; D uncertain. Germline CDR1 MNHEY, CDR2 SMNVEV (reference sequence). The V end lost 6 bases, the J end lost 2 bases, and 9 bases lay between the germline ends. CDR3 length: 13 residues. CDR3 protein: CASRGTNTDTQYF. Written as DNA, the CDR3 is TGTGCCAGCAGGGGTACGAACACAGATACGCAGTATTTT.

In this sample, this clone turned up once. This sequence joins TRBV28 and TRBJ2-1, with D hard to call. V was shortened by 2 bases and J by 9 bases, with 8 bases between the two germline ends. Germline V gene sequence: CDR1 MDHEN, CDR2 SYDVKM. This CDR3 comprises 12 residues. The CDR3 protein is CASSLMKIEQFF. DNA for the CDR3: TGTGCCAGCAGTTTAATGAAGATTGAGCAGTTCTTC.

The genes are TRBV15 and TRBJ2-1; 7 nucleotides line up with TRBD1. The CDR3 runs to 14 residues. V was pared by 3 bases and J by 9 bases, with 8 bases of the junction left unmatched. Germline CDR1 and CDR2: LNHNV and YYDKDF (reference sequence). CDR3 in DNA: TGTGCCACCAGCAGGGGGACAGTCTCGGCTGAGCAGTTCTTC. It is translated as CATSRGTVSAEQFF. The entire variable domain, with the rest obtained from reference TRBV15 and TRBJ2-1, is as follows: DAMVIQNPRYQVTQFGKPVTLSCSQTLNHNVMYWYQQKSSQAPKLLFHYYDKDFNNEADTPDNFQSRRPNTSFCFLDIRSPGLGDTAMYLCATSRGTVSAEQFFGPGTRLTVL.

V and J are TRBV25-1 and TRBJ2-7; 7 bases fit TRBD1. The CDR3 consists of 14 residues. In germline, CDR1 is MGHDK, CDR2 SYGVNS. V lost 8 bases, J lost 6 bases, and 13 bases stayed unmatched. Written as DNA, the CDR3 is TGTGCCAGCTCAGACAGGGAACGTTCGAGCGAGCAGTACTTC. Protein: CASSDRERSSEQYF.

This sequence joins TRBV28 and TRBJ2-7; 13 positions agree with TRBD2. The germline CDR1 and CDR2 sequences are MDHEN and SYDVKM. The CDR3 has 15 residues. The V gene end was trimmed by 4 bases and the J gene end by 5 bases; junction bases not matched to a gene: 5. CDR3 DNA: TGTGCCAGCAGTTCGGGACTAGCGGGGAGGAACGAGCAGTACTTC. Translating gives CASSSGLAGRNEQYF.

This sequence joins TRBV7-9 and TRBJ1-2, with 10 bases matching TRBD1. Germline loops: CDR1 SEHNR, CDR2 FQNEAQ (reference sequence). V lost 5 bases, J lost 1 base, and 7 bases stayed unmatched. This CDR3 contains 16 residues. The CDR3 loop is CASSRMGQGFNYGYTF. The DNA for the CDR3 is TGTGCCAGCAGCCGAATGGGACAGGGGTTTAACTATGGCTACACCTTC.

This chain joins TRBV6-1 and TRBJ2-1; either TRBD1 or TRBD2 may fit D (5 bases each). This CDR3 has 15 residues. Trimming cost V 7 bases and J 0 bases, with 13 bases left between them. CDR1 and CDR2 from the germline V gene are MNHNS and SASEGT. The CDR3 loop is CASKRGESSYNEQFF. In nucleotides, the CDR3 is TGTGCCAGCAAGAGGGGCGAGAGCTCCTACAATGAGCAGTTCTTC.

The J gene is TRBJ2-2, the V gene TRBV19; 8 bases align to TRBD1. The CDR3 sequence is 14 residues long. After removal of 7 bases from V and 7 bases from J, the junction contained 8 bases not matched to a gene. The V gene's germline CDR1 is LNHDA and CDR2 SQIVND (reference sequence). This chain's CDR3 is CASTPGQAGGELFF. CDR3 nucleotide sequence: TGTGCCAGTACCCCGGGACAGGCGGGCGGGGAGCTGTTTTTT.

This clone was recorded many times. In DNA, the CDR3 is TGTGCCAGCAGTGTGCTAGCGGGATATGAGACCCAGTACTTC. Protein sequence: CASSVLAGYETQYF. The V call is TRBV2, the J call TRBJ2-5; 9 bases align to TRBD2. CDR3 length: 14 amino acids. J gave up 5 bases and V 4 bases, and 5 bases lay outside the gene matches. Germline loops: CDR1 SNHLY, CDR2 FYNNEI.

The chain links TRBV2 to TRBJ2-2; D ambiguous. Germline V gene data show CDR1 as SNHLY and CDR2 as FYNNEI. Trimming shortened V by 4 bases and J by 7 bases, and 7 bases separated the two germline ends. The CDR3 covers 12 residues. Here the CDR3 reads CASSGSGGELFF. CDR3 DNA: TGTGCCAGCAGTGGTTCGGGCGGGGAGCTGTTTTTT.

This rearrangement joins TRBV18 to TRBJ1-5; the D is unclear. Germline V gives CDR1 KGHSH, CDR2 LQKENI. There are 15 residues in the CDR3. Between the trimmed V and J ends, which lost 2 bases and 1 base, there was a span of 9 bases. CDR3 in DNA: TGTGCCAGCTCACCAGCCGGCCGGAGCAATCAGCCCCAGCATTTT. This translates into CASSPAGRSNQPQHF.

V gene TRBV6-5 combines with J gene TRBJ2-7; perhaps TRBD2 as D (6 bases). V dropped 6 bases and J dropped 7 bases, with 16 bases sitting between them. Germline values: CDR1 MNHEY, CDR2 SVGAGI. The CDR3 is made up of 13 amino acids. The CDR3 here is CASSRDSEREQYF. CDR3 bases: TGTGCCAGCAGCCGGGACTCAGAAAGGGAGCAGTACTTC.

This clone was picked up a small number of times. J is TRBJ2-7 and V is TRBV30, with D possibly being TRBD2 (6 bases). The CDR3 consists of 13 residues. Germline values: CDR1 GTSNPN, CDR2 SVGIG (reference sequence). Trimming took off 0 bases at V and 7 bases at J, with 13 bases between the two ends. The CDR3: CAWSVRRDLEQYF. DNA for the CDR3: TGTGCCTGGAGTGTACGACGGGACTTAGAGCAGTACTTC.